A selection of T cell receptor beta chains follows, all from one sample in a study of blood T cells in healthy people across ages. MiXCR was run by TCRdb on the 5' RACE reads, yielding one entry per CDR3 protein. The repertoire has 850,000 to 1,100,000 distinct CDR3 sequences, around two fifths of them found once; the top ten carry around 14%. Sequenced sample: blood. The receptors here all came from a man between 18 and 29 years old in good health. Each CDR3 is given with its conserved first and last residue. D genes are given only for firm matches. Clone size appears in some rows only: once, few, many, or a class for an expanded clone.

D: TRBD1; length: 16; J: TRBJ1-5; V: TRBV7-9; size: few; DNA: TGTGCCAGCAGCTCGGGGACAGAGTTTAGCAATCAGCCCCAGCATTTT; CDR3: CASSSGTEFSNQPQHF
D: .; length: 15; J: TRBJ2-2; V: TRBV20-1; size: once; DNA: TGCAGTGCTAGAGATCTAAGGGTACACACCGGGGAGCTGTTTTTT; CDR3: CSARDLRVHTGELFF
D: .; length: 11; J: TRBJ2-1; V: TRBV12-3/TRBV12-4; size: .; DNA: TGTGCCAGCAGTCTCTCAGGGGCGAAGTTCTTC; CDR3: CASSLSGAKFF
D: .; length: 15; J: TRBJ1-2; V: TRBV6-1; size: few; DNA: TGTGCCAGCAGTGAGACAGGTGGGGGTTTAAGTGGCTACACCTTC; CDR3: CASSETGGGLSGYTF
D: .; length: 11; J: TRBJ1-1; V: TRBV29-1; size: few; DNA: TGCAGCCATACTAGAGGAACTGAAGCTTTCTTT; CDR3: CSHTRGTEAFF
D: TRBD1; length: 15; J: TRBJ1-4; V: TRBV7-2; size: .; DNA: TGTGCCAGCAGCTTAGCGGGGAGGGGGCGAGAAAAACTGTTTTTT; CDR3: CASSLAGRGREKLFF
D: .; length: 14; J: TRBJ2-6; V: TRBV7-9; size: .; DNA: TGTGCCAGCAGTTCAGCGGGTGGGGCCAACGTCCTGACTTTC; CDR3: CASSSAGGANVLTF
D: TRBD2; length: 14; J: TRBJ2-2; V: TRBV27; size: few; DNA: TGTGCCAGCAGTTCGGGACTAGCGGTCGGGGAGCTGTTTTTT; CDR3: CASSSGLAVGELFF
D: TRBD1; length: 15; J: TRBJ1-4; V: TRBV28; size: .; DNA: TGTGCCAGCGGTACCAAGGGACAGGGTCCCGAAAAACTGTTTTTT; CDR3: CASGTKGQGPEKLFF
D: .; length: 15; J: TRBJ1-1; V: TRBV5-1; size: few; DNA: TGCGCCAGCAGCTCATCCCTCGGGGGGATCGCTGAAGCTTTCTTT; CDR3: CASSSSLGGIAEAFF
D: .; length: 13; J: TRBJ2-3; V: TRBV7-9; size: once; DNA: TGTGCCAGCAGCCCCCATAGCACAGATACGCAGTATTTT; CDR3: CASSPHSTDTQYF
D: .; length: 15; J: TRBJ2-5; V: TRBV6-5; size: .; DNA: TGTGCCAGCAGCGGAAGTGATACACCCCAAGAGACCCAGTACTTC; CDR3: CASSGSDTPQETQYF
D: .; length: 13; J: TRBJ1-2; V: TRBV7-9; size: .; DNA: TGTGCCAGCAGCTTGATGTCGTGGTATGGCTACACCTTC; CDR3: CASSLMSWYGYTF
D: .; length: 12; J: TRBJ2-7; V: TRBV16; size: few; DNA: TGTGCCAGCAGCCCCGACAGATACGAGCAGTACTTC; CDR3: CASSPDRYEQYF
D: .; length: 13; J: TRBJ2-3; V: TRBV15; size: .; DNA: TGTGCCACCCGGTACGTGCTCACAGATACGCAGTATTTT; CDR3: CATRYVLTDTQYF
D: .; length: 15; J: TRBJ2-1; V: TRBV5-1; size: few; DNA: TGCGCCAGCAGCAATACCGGGACCTCCGTTGATGAGCAGTTCTTC; CDR3: CASSNTGTSVDEQFF
D: .; length: 12; J: TRBJ2-1; V: TRBV29-1; size: .; DNA: TGCAGCGTTGGCTCCGTCCAAGAGACCCAGTTCTTC; CDR3: CSVGSVQETQFF
D: .; length: 13; J: TRBJ1-6; V: TRBV7-9; size: few; DNA: TGTGCCAGCAGGGCCGGGAACAATTCACCCCTCCACTTT; CDR3: CASRAGNNSPLHF
D: .; length: 14; J: TRBJ2-5; V: TRBV5-1; size: .; DNA: TGCGCCAGCAGCGTGGATCGATCTAGGGAGACCCAGTACTTC; CDR3: CASSVDRSRETQYF
D: TRBD2; length: 16; J: TRBJ2-7; V: TRBV20-1; size: few; DNA: TGCAGTGCTAGAGTGCTAGCGGGGGCCGAGTTCTACGAGCAGTACTTC; CDR3: CSARVLAGAEFYEQYF
D: .; length: 13; J: TRBJ1-2; V: TRBV5-1; size: .; DNA: TGCGCCAGCAGCTTGGCAGGGAGTTATGGCTGCACCTTC; CDR3: CASSLAGSYGCTF
D: TRBD1; length: 20; J: TRBJ2-6; V: TRBV7-2; size: .; DNA: TGTGCCAGCAGCTTATTATCTCGGGGCAGGGGGCTGGCTGGGGCCAACGTCCTGACTTTC; CDR3: CASSLLSRGRGLAGANVLTF
D: TRBD1; length: 14; J: TRBJ2-7; V: TRBV20-1; size: .; DNA: TGCAGTGCTGCCCCGACAGGGAAGGCCTACGAGCAGTACTTC; CDR3: CSAAPTGKAYEQYF
D: .; length: 13; J: TRBJ1-5; V: TRBV20-1; size: few; DNA: TGCAGTGCTAGGCAGGACTTCAATCAGCCCCAGCATTTT; CDR3: CSARQDFNQPQHF
D: .; length: 14; J: TRBJ2-1; V: TRBV6-5; size: .; DNA: TGTGCCAGCAGTTACGCGATAGGGGCTAATGAGCAGTTCTTC; CDR3: CASSYAIGANEQFF
D: TRBD2; length: 15; J: TRBJ2-7; V: TRBV27; size: once; DNA: TGTGCCAGCAGCTCCGGGGGGGCCCCGTACAATGAGCAGTACTTC; CDR3: CASSSGGAPYNEQYF
D: .; length: 13; J: TRBJ1-2; V: TRBV2; size: .; DNA: TGCGCCAGCAGGCAAGAAACTAACTATGGCTACACCTTC; CDR3: CASRQETNYGYTF
D: TRBD2; length: 13; J: TRBJ2-1; V: TRBV12-3/TRBV12-4; size: few; DNA: TGTGCCAGCAGCGGGGGGGCTAGCGCTGAGCAGTTCTTC; CDR3: CASSGGASAEQFF
D: .; length: 15; J: TRBJ2-7; V: TRBV27; size: many; DNA: TGTGCCAGCAGTTTATCGGTCAGCTCCTACAATGAGCAGTACTTC; CDR3: CASSLSVSSYNEQYF
D: .; length: 15; J: TRBJ2-2; V: TRBV11-2; size: .; DNA: TGTGCCAGTGACACCTCGGGGAGCGGCACCGGGGAGCTGTTTTTT; CDR3: CASDTSGSGTGELFF
D: TRBD2; length: 16; J: TRBJ2-3; V: TRBV6-1; size: .; DNA: TGTGCCAGCAGTAGAACAGCGGGGGGCCTCACAGATACGCAGTATTTT; CDR3: CASSRTAGGLTDTQYF
D: .; length: 15; J: TRBJ2-2; V: TRBV5-1; size: .; DNA: TGCGCCAGCAGCTCCTCGGACTTACACCCCGGGGAGCTGTTTTTT; CDR3: CASSSSDLHPGELFF
D: .; length: 16; J: TRBJ1-4; V: TRBV5-1; size: .; DNA: TGCGCCAGCAGCTTGTCCAGGGGTCAAAGTAATGAAAAACTGTTTTTT; CDR3: CASSLSRGQSNEKLFF
D: .; length: 12; J: TRBJ1-5; V: TRBV20-1; size: many; DNA: TGCAGTGCTAGCCAGAGCAATCAGCCCCAGCATTTT; CDR3: CSASQSNQPQHF
D: TRBD1; length: 15; J: TRBJ1-1; V: TRBV12-3/TRBV12-4; size: many; DNA: TGTGCCAGCAGCCCGGGACAGGGGATGAACACTGAAGCTTTCTTT; CDR3: CASSPGQGMNTEAFF
D: .; length: 14; J: TRBJ1-6; V: TRBV20-1; size: few; DNA: TGCAGTGCTAGACAGGGTTCCGCGAATTCACCCCTCCACTTT; CDR3: CSARQGSANSPLHF
D: TRBD1; length: 14; J: TRBJ1-1; V: TRBV20-1; size: .; DNA: TGCAGTGCTGGGTTTCCGGGACAGGGCACTGAAGCTTTCTTT; CDR3: CSAGFPGQGTEAFF
D: .; length: 11; J: TRBJ1-1; V: TRBV6-2/TRBV6-3; size: .; DNA: TGTGCCAGCAGGAGACAGACGCCGACTTTCTTT; CDR3: CASRRQTPTFF
D: .; length: 17; J: TRBJ2-1; V: TRBV6-1; size: few; DNA: TGTGCCAGCAGCGAGCAGAGGCAGTTTCCCTCCTACAATGAGCAGTTCTTC; CDR3: CASSEQRQFPSYNEQFF
D: .; length: 15; J: TRBJ2-3; V: TRBV7-2; size: .; DNA: TGTGCCAGCAGCTCCCGGGACAAGGGAACAGATACGCAGTATTTT; CDR3: CASSSRDKGTDTQYF
D: .; length: 11; J: TRBJ1-4; V: TRBV7-7; size: .; DNA: TGTGCCAGCAGGTCCAAGAGGAGTGGGTTTTTT; CDR3: CASRSKRSGFF
D: .; length: 15; J: TRBJ1-2; V: TRBV18; size: .; DNA: TGTGCCAGCTCACCAGAGACAGGATCTAACTATGGCTACACCTTC; CDR3: CASSPETGSNYGYTF
D: TRBD1; length: 16; J: TRBJ2-1; V: TRBV18; size: few; DNA: TGTGCCAGCTCACCTATCCGGGACAGGGGCGTCAATGAGCAGTTCTTC; CDR3: CASSPIRDRGVNEQFF
D: .; length: 15; J: TRBJ1-2; V: TRBV5-1; size: .; DNA: TGCGCCAGCAGCCAAGCCTCCGGGGTCCACTATGGCTACACCTTC; CDR3: CASSQASGVHYGYTF
D: .; length: 15; J: TRBJ2-1; V: TRBV13; size: .; DNA: TGTGCCAGCAGCTTAGAACAGACTTCCTACAATGAGCAGTTCTTC; CDR3: CASSLEQTSYNEQFF
D: TRBD2; length: 16; J: TRBJ2-5; V: TRBV13; size: few; DNA: TGTGCCAGCAGCTTAGAAGCGGGGGGGCCTTTAGAGACCCAGTACTTC; CDR3: CASSLEAGGPLETQYF
D: .; length: 13; J: TRBJ2-1; V: TRBV11-1; size: .; DNA: TGTGCCAGCAGATCTGGGGGAGGCGATGAGCAGTTCTTC; CDR3: CASRSGGGDEQFF
D: TRBD1; length: 14; J: TRBJ2-7; V: TRBV20-1; size: .; DNA: TGCAGTGCTCCCCGGGACAGGGGATCCTACGAGCAGTACTTC; CDR3: CSAPRDRGSYEQYF
D: .; length: 15; J: TRBJ1-2; V: TRBV12-3/TRBV12-4; size: .; DNA: TGTGCCAGCAGTATAGGCCCCAACACTAACTATGGCTACACCTTC; CDR3: CASSIGPNTNYGYTF
D: .; length: 15; J: TRBJ1-1; V: TRBV4-1; size: .; DNA: TGCGCCAGCAGCCAATTTGGCCTGTCCTCTTCTAAAGCTTTCTTT; CDR3: CASSQFGLSSSKAFF